This T cell receptor beta chain comes out of a study of blood T cell repertoires in COVID-19. At the level of the study: COVID-19 samples from acute and convalescent phases originated in the United States, Italy and Spain. PBMCs, B-cell-depleted T cells, or T cells were the source of the cDNA or gDNA that made up the material.

In the original workflow: Amplification of reference gene primers provided the estimated nucleated cell counts. The table came from immunoSEQ multiplex PCR; TCRdb's copy has only in-frame clones and leaves some out. V and J calls and clone size are as listed in that table; D and trimming were resolved from the DNA. This table holds 130,000 to 150,000 clones, about 87% found once. V was clipped by 0 bases and J by 1 base, with 11 bases between them. Germline loops: CDR1 SGDLS, CDR2 YYNGEE. This CDR3 is built from 15 residues. The chain couples TRBV9 to TRBJ2-7; a possible D gene is TRBD2 (5 bases). Sequencing was performed on peripheral blood. This TCR was sampled from a woman aged 45-65 years with acute or convalescent COVID-19. The CDR3 spells CASSVGDYPSYEQYF. DNA of the CDR3: TGTGCCAGCAGCGTAGGTGACTATCCTTCCTACGAGCAGTACTTC. Supplemented by reference TRBV9 and TRBJ2-7, the full variable domain reads DSGVTQTPKHLITATGQRVTLRCSPRSGDLSVYWYQQSLDQGLQFLIQYYNGEERAKGNILERFSAQQFPDLHSELNLSSLELGDSALYFCASSVGDYPSYEQYFGPGTRLTVT.